This is a list of T cell receptor beta chains from one sample in a study of response to subunit inactivated influenza vaccine. Via MiXCR, TCRdb re-called the RT-PCR reads, giving one row per CDR3 protein. Here the sample spans approximately 500,000 distinct CDR3 sequences, roughly a quarter being singletons. The data were also submitted as part of a second study, on T cells expressing NK-cell markers.

Sequenced material: CD4+ T cells sorted from PBMCs, taken about 11 days after vaccination. All receptors derive from a man aged 50-60 years who received an inactivated influenza vaccine. Both conserved end residues are part of each CDR3. Each record gives: D gene, J gene, V gene, clone size, CDR3 length, CDR3 DNA, CDR3 protein. D genes are given only for firm matches. Size is stated for part of the rows, as once, few or many counts, or as a class when the clone is expanded.

d_gene: -; j_gene: TRBJ2-1; v_gene: TRBV28; abundance: -; len: 13; CDR3nt: TGTGCCAGCACCGAAACTAGTTCCAATGAGCAGTTCTTC; CDR3aa: CASTETSSNEQFF
d_gene: -; j_gene: TRBJ2-7; v_gene: TRBV20-1; abundance: -; len: 15; CDR3nt: TGCAGTGCTAGAGATCCTAGGAAGAGCTCCTACGAGCAGTACTTC; CDR3aa: CSARDPRKSSYEQYF
d_gene: -; j_gene: TRBJ2-6; v_gene: TRBV7-2; abundance: few; len: 18; CDR3nt: TGTGCCAGCAGCTTAGCGGGAGCAGGGTTGGCTGGGGCCAACGTCCTGACTTTC; CDR3aa: CASSLAGAGLAGANVLTF
d_gene: -; j_gene: TRBJ1-3; v_gene: TRBV5-1; abundance: few; len: 15; CDR3nt: TGCGCCAGCAGCTTGGCCGCAGGGGCTGGAAACACCATATATTTT; CDR3aa: CASSLAAGAGNTIYF
d_gene: -; j_gene: TRBJ1-2; v_gene: TRBV19; abundance: -; len: 14; CDR3nt: TGTGCCAGTAGTCACCGGGACTTCCTGGGCGGCTACACCTTC; CDR3aa: CASSHRDFLGGYTF
d_gene: -; j_gene: TRBJ2-1; v_gene: TRBV3-1; abundance: -; len: 15; CDR3nt: TGTGCCAGCAGCCAAGTGTACCGTCAGGGCGATGAGCAGTTCTTC; CDR3aa: CASSQVYRQGDEQFF
d_gene: TRBD2; j_gene: TRBJ2-1; v_gene: TRBV7-2; abundance: -; len: 15; CDR3nt: TGTGCCAGCAACGATGGACTAGCGGGCTACAATGAGCAGTTCTTC; CDR3aa: CASNDGLAGYNEQFF
d_gene: -; j_gene: TRBJ2-2; v_gene: TRBV5-1; abundance: few; len: 13; CDR3nt: TGCGCCAGCAGAGGAGCGGACACCGGGGAGCTGTTTTTT; CDR3aa: CASRGADTGELFF
d_gene: -; j_gene: TRBJ1-1; v_gene: TRBV20-1; abundance: few; len: 15; CDR3nt: TGCAGTGCTAGAGGGCCCCCGAGGCCGAACACTGAAGCTTTCTTT; CDR3aa: CSARGPPRPNTEAFF
d_gene: -; j_gene: TRBJ1-5; v_gene: TRBV5-6; abundance: few; len: 15; CDR3nt: TGTGCCAGCAGCTTGGCCGGGAGCCCCAATCAGCCCCAGCATTTT; CDR3aa: CASSLAGSPNQPQHF
d_gene: TRBD2; j_gene: TRBJ2-5; v_gene: TRBV5-1; abundance: few; len: 14; CDR3nt: TGCGCCAGCAGCTTGGCTCCGGGAGGCGAGACCCAGTACTTC; CDR3aa: CASSLAPGGETQYF
d_gene: TRBD1; j_gene: TRBJ1-5; v_gene: TRBV7-3; abundance: few; len: 17; CDR3nt: TGTGCCAGCAGCTTAAGACGCCAGGGACAGAGCAATCAGCCCCAGCATTTT; CDR3aa: CASSLRRQGQSNQPQHF
d_gene: TRBD1; j_gene: TRBJ1-6; v_gene: TRBV5-4; abundance: few; len: 15; CDR3nt: TGTGCCAGCAGCTTAGATCAGGGGGCGGGAACACCCCTCCACTTT; CDR3aa: CASSLDQGAGTPLHF
d_gene: -; j_gene: TRBJ2-7; v_gene: TRBV30; abundance: -; len: 13; CDR3nt: TGTGCCTGGACCCGAGTAGGGGCGTGGGAGCAGTACTTC; CDR3aa: CAWTRVGAWEQYF
d_gene: -; j_gene: TRBJ1-2; v_gene: TRBV5-1; abundance: -; len: 15; CDR3nt: TGCGCCAGCAGCCCTGGCGTGGGGGTGGACTATGGCTACACCTTC; CDR3aa: CASSPGVGVDYGYTF
d_gene: -; j_gene: TRBJ2-7; v_gene: TRBV7-2; abundance: -; len: 16; CDR3nt: TGTGCCAGCAGCTTAGTTGGATTAGCTGAATCCTACGAGCAGTACTTC; CDR3aa: CASSLVGLAESYEQYF
d_gene: -; j_gene: TRBJ1-4; v_gene: TRBV2; abundance: -; len: 14; CDR3nt: TGTGCCAGCAGTCTCGGGCCCGAAGTGAGGAAACTGTTTTTT; CDR3aa: CASSLGPEVRKLFF
d_gene: TRBD1; j_gene: TRBJ2-3; v_gene: TRBV29-1; abundance: -; len: 13; CDR3nt: TGCAGCGCCTGGGACAGGATCACAGATACGCAGTATTTT; CDR3aa: CSAWDRITDTQYF
d_gene: -; j_gene: TRBJ2-1; v_gene: TRBV5-1; abundance: -; len: 16; CDR3nt: TGCGCCAGCAGCTTGGGACCCTACAGGGGAGGTAATGAGCAGTTCTTC; CDR3aa: CASSLGPYRGGNEQFF
d_gene: -; j_gene: TRBJ2-3; v_gene: TRBV7-9; abundance: few; len: 15; CDR3nt: TGTGCCAGCAGCCCCCGGGGTCATGGCACAGATACGCAGTATTTT; CDR3aa: CASSPRGHGTDTQYF
d_gene: -; j_gene: TRBJ2-1; v_gene: TRBV7-3; abundance: -; len: 15; CDR3nt: TGTGCCAGCAGCTTATTGGTGGGAGAGGCACATGAGCAGTTCTTC; CDR3aa: CASSLLVGEAHEQFF
d_gene: TRBD1; j_gene: TRBJ2-3; v_gene: TRBV12-3/TRBV12-4; abundance: few; len: 13; CDR3nt: TGTGCCAGCAGTTTAGTGCCAGGGGGTACGCAGTATTTT; CDR3aa: CASSLVPGGTQYF
d_gene: -; j_gene: TRBJ2-1; v_gene: TRBV10-3; abundance: -; len: 16; CDR3nt: TGTGCCATCAGCCTGACAGGTCCCAGCTCCTACAATGAGCAGTTCTTC; CDR3aa: CAISLTGPSSYNEQFF
d_gene: TRBD2; j_gene: TRBJ2-7; v_gene: TRBV28; abundance: -; len: 17; CDR3nt: TGTGCCAGCAGTCTCCAAGGGACTAGCGGGAGCTCCTACGAGCAGTACTTC; CDR3aa: CASSLQGTSGSSYEQYF
d_gene: -; j_gene: TRBJ2-1; v_gene: TRBV20-1; abundance: few; len: 14; CDR3nt: TGCAGTGCTAGAGGGGGGGTAAGATCTAATGAGCAGTTCTTC; CDR3aa: CSARGGVRSNEQFF
d_gene: -; j_gene: TRBJ1-1; v_gene: TRBV10-3; abundance: few; len: 14; CDR3nt: TGTGCCATCAGCCCAGGTGAGCCTAACACTGAAGCTTTCTTT; CDR3aa: CAISPGEPNTEAFF